The next 29 T cell receptor beta chains were all read from a single sample in a study of blood T cell repertoires in COVID-19. Only in-frame clones appear in the TCRdb table, and some are missing; sequencing was by immunoSEQ multiplex PCR. The table lists about 74,000 clones, about 69% of them singletons. Sequenced material: peripheral blood. The receptors shown here come from a man aged 70-80 years with acute or convalescent COVID-19.

V is TRBV9 and J is TRBJ2-3, with 9 bases that match TRBD2. Germline V CDR1 and CDR2: SGDLS, YYNGEE. This CDR3 is built from 17 residues. The V and J ends lost 1 base and 0 bases, in that order; junction bases with no gene match: 6. CDR3 region: CASSVYASGTSTDTQYF. CDR3 in DNA: TGTGCCAGCAGCGTATACGCTAGCGGGACTAGCACAGATACGCAGTATTTT.

The J gene is TRBJ2-5, the V gene TRBV10-3; tentatively, D is TRBD2 (5 bases). Germline lookup yields CDR1 ENHRY and CDR2 SYGVKD. The CDR3 sequence is 14 residues long. V lost 8 bases, J lost 2 bases, and 15 bases lay in between. The CDR3 nucleotides are TGTGCCATCGGTCTTACGGGGAATCAAGAGACCCAGTACTTC. This sequence encodes CAIGLTGNQETQYF.

This chain joins TRBV28 and TRBJ1-6; 9 bases fit TRBD1. This CDR3 has 17 residues. Germline values: CDR1 MDHEN, CDR2 SYDVKM. The junction had 7 bases not matched to a gene; V was cut back by 2 bases and J by 5 bases. The CDR3 DNA sequence: TGTGCCAGCAGTTTACTACCGGGACAGGGAAATAATTCACCCCTCCACTTT. Translating gives CASSLLPGQGNNSPLHF.

This clone was observed a few times. The chain couples TRBV28 to TRBJ2-1, with 13 positions matching TRBD2. Per the germline V gene, CDR1 is MDHEN and CDR2 is SYDVKM. The CDR3 contains 16 residues. V gave up 2 bases and J gave up 7 bases; unmatched junction bases: 5. The CDR3 DNA reads as TGTGCCAGCAGTTTAGGCGGGACTAGCGGGACAAATGAGCAGTTCTTC. Amino acid sequence: CASSLGGTSGTNEQFF.

This clone was found a few times. V is TRBV28 and J is TRBJ2-1; possible D gene TRBD1, 7 bases. The CDR3 length is 13 residues. The germline V gene encodes CDR1 MDHEN and CDR2 SYDVKM. V lost 7 bases, J lost 3 bases, and 10 bases lay in between. The CDR3 loop is CASNRGGYNEQFF. The CDR3 nucleotides are TGTGCCAGCAACAGGGGAGGCTACAATGAGCAGTTCTTC.

The rearrangement uses TRBV21-1 and TRBJ2-7; the DNA was not used to check the table's D call, TRBD2. TRBV21-1 is a pseudogene. The CDR3 is 16 residues long. The CDR3 nucleotides are TGTGCCAGCAGCAAAGCACTGGGACTAGCGGGAGTACGGCAGTACTTC. Translating gives CASSKALGLAGVRQYF.

This chain uses TRBV5-1 with TRBJ1-5; maybe TRBD1 (6 bases). Trimming stripped 2 bases from V and 4 bases from J, with 13 bases between. The CDR3 length is 15 residues. Germline V gives CDR1 SGHRS, CDR2 YFSETQ. The CDR3 DNA reads as TGCGCCAGCAGCTTAGGAACAGGGTGGAATCAGCCCCAGCATTTT. Amino acid sequence: CASSLGTGWNQPQHF.

V and J are TRBV28 and TRBJ1-6, with no clear D. CDR1 is MDHEN, CDR2 SYDVKM, per germline. Deletions cut 6 bases from V and 10 bases from J, with 13 bases between. This CDR3 has 13 amino acids. Here the CDR3 reads CASSIIGESPLHF. The CDR3 DNA reads TGTGCCAGCAGCATAATTGGAGAGTCACCCCTCCACTTT.

The chain uses TRBV5-1 and TRBJ2-5; 11 bases match TRBD1. Germline lookup yields CDR1 SGHRS and CDR2 YFSETQ. Unmatched junction bases numbered 4, after V lost 4 bases and J lost 5 bases. The CDR3 totals 14 residues. The CDR3 DNA reads as TGCGCCAGCAGCCCGGACAGGGGGCAGGAGACCCAGTACTTC. It specifies CASSPDRGQETQYF.

This clone was detected a few times. The rearrangement joins TRBV25-1 to TRBJ1-5; D uncertain. This CDR3 region has 13 residues. V was shortened by 3 bases and J by 6 bases, with 9 bases between the two germline ends. CDR1 and CDR2 from the germline V gene are MGHDK and SYGVNS. CDR3 in DNA: TGTGCCAGCAGTGATGGCGGTGGTCAGCCCCAGCATTTT. Protein sequence: CASSDGGGQPQHF.

The chain links TRBV28 to TRBJ2-5; 8 bases match TRBD2. CDR1 and CDR2 from the germline V gene are MDHEN and SYDVKM. This CDR3 spans 14 amino acids. The J segment lost 5 bases and the V segment lost 6 bases, leaving 8 bases of the junction unmatched. The CDR3 here is CASSIPPGGETQYF. In DNA form, the CDR3 reads TGTGCCAGCAGCATACCACCGGGAGGGGAGACCCAGTACTTC.

This chain connects TRBV7-9 to TRBJ1-2; D might be TRBD1 (6 bases). CDR3 length: 13 residues. Trimming stripped 6 bases from V and 4 bases from J, with 12 bases between. From germline, CDR1 is SEHNR and CDR2 FQNEAQ (reference sequence). CDR3 in DNA: TGTGCCAGCAGTCAGGACAGCTTCTATGGCTACACCTTC. Encoded protein: CASSQDSFYGYTF.

V is TRBV4-2 and J is TRBJ1-1, with 9 bases aligning to TRBD1. V was pared by 6 bases and J by 4 bases, with 3 bases of the junction left unmatched. The CDR3 has 13 residues. In germline, CDR1 is LGHNA, CDR2 YNFKEQ. The CDR3 loop reads CASRPTGGTEAFF. The CDR3 DNA is TGTGCCAGCAGGCCGACAGGGGGCACTGAAGCTTTCTTT.

The V call is TRBV6-4, the J call TRBJ1-6; no clear D. V was pared by 3 bases and J by 5 bases, with 5 bases between. The germline V gene has CDR1 MRHNA and CDR2 SNTAGT. There are 13 residues in the CDR3. The CDR3 coding sequence is TGTGCCAGCAGTGAATCAGATAATTCACCCCTCCACTTT. Translating it yields CASSESDNSPLHF.

V and J are TRBV5-1 and TRBJ1-3; the match to TRBD1 covers 12 bases. There are 16 residues in the CDR3. CDR1 is SGHRS, CDR2 YFSETQ, per germline. V dropped 4 bases and J dropped 4; count of bases not matched to a gene: 6. CDR3 in amino acids: CASSRGQGAAGNTIYF. CDR3 sequence (DNA): TGCGCCAGCAGCAGGGGACAGGGGGCGGCCGGAAACACCATATATTTT.

This chain connects TRBV9 to TRBJ1-5, with D possibly being TRBD1 (5 bases). Germline lookup yields CDR1 SGDLS and CDR2 YYNGEE. The CDR3 extends over 15 amino acids. Trimming took off 4 bases at V and 0 bases at J, with 11 bases between the two ends. The chain's CDR3 is CASSSGGDSNQPQHF. DNA of the CDR3: TGTGCCAGCAGCTCCGGAGGGGATAGCAATCAGCCCCAGCATTTT.

J is TRBJ2-7 and V is TRBV19; 7 positions agree with TRBD2. The V gene's germline CDR1 is LNHDA and CDR2 SQIVND (reference sequence). This CDR3 comprises 13 residues. The junction had 8 bases not matched to a gene; V was cut back by 8 bases and J by 4 bases. The CDR3 DNA reads TGTGCCAGTCCTACCCCTAGCGGATACGAGCAGTACTTC. Translating it yields CASPTPSGYEQYF.

This clone was seen just once. The junction departs from the called germline gene at one end, perhaps through a read error. V is TRBV7-7 and J is TRBJ2-3, with D possibly TRBD2 on 6 matching bases. The germline V gene encodes CDR1 SSHAT and CDR2 FNYEAQ (reference sequence). The CDR3 runs 13 residues. The CDR3 loop is CASSLAESDTQYF. In DNA, the CDR3 is TGTGCTAGCAGCTTAGCGGAGTCAGATACGCAGTATTTT.

The genes are TRBV28 and TRBJ1-1; 10 bases agree with TRBD1. The CDR3 has 15 amino acids. The ends lost 5 bases at V and 9 bases at J; junction bases unmatched: 12. Germline lookup yields CDR1 MDHEN and CDR2 SYDVKM. CDR3 coding DNA: TGTGCCAGCAGTCTGCCGGGACAGGGGAATCGGAAAGCTTTCTTT. The encoded protein is CASSLPGQGNRKAFF. Variable domain in full (rest from reference TRBV28 and TRBJ1-1): DVKVTQSSRYLVKRTGEKVFLECVQDMDHENMFWYRQDPGLGLRLIYFSYDVKMKEKGDIPEGYSVSREKKERFSLILESASTNQTSMYLCASSLPGQGNRKAFFGQGTRLTVV.

This chain links TRBV7-9 with TRBJ2-7, with TRBD2 identical over 9 bases. Germline values: CDR1 SEHNR, CDR2 FQNEAQ (reference sequence). The V and J ends lost 4 bases and 1 base, in that order; junction bases with no gene match: 2. This CDR3 has 14 amino acids. CDR3 in DNA: TGTGCCAGCAGCTCGACTAGCGGTTCCTACGAGCAGTACTTC. This gives the protein CASSSTSGSYEQYF.

The chain joins TRBV6-1 to TRBJ2-3, with TRBD1 matching 8 bases. This CDR3 contains 15 residues. Germline V CDR1 and CDR2: MNHNS, SASEGT. V lost 6 bases and J lost 3; bases outside the gene matches: 8. The CDR3 region has the DNA TGTGCCAGCAGCCTCGGACAGGGCGTGACAGATACGCAGTATTTT. The encoded protein is CASSLGQGVTDTQYF.

J is TRBJ2-2 and V is TRBV28; 9 nucleotides align to TRBD2. CDR1 is MDHEN, CDR2 SYDVKM, per germline. The CDR3 loop spans 19 amino acids. J gave up 0 bases and V 2 bases, and 10 bases lay outside the gene matches. The CDR3 DNA is TGTGCCAGCAGTTTAGTCCCAGCGGGAGGTTCCTCGAACACCGGGGAGCTGTTTTTT. This translates into CASSLVPAGGSSNTGELFF. Full variable domain (missing parts from reference TRBV28 and TRBJ2-2): DVKVTQSSRYLVKRTGEKVFLECVQDMDHENMFWYRQDPGLGLRLIYFSYDVKMKEKGDIPEGYSVSREKKERFSLILESASTNQTSMYLCASSLVPAGGSSNTGELFFGEGSRLTVL.

The chain carries TRBV25-1 and TRBJ2-7; 7 bases line up with TRBD2. This CDR3 region has 14 residues. CDR1 and CDR2 from the germline V gene are MGHDK and SYGVNS. Unmatched junction bases numbered 10, after V lost 10 bases and J lost 1 base. CDR3 region: CATGEAGASYEQYF. CDR3 DNA: TGTGCCACCGGGGAGGCGGGAGCTTCCTACGAGCAGTACTTC.

J is TRBJ2-2 and V is TRBV7-9; maybe TRBD1 (5 bases). The CDR3 sequence is 14 residues long. The germline gives CDR1 SEHNR, CDR2 FQNEAQ (reference sequence). V was trimmed by 1 base and J by 4 bases, leaving 7 bases between them. The CDR3: CASSLGQFTGELFF. CDR3 nucleotide sequence: TGTGCCAGCAGCTTAGGACAGTTCACCGGGGAGCTGTTTTTT. The full variable domain, with the rest looked up from reference TRBV7-9 and TRBJ2-2, is DTGVSQNPRHKITKRGQNVTFRCDPISEHNRLYWYRQTLGQGPEFLTYFQNEAQLEKSRLLSDRFSAERPKGSFSTLEIQRTEQGDSAMYLCASSLGQFTGELFFGEGSRLTVL.

The genes are TRBV10-3 and TRBJ2-7; D may be TRBD1 (5 bases). This CDR3 is 16 amino acids long. CDR1 ENHRY and CDR2 SYGVKD come from the germline V gene. Trimming cost V 0 bases and J 5 bases, with 17 bases left between them. In nucleotides, the CDR3 is TGTGCCATCAGTGAGTCAGGAGTCTGGGCAGGGAACGAGCAGTACTTC. As protein: CAISESGVWAGNEQYF.

The V and J genes are TRBV10-1 and TRBJ2-2, with TRBD2 identical over 10 bases. V shed 6 bases, J shed 5 bases, and the junction held 3 bases outside the gene matches. Germline loops: CDR1 WNHNN, CDR2 SYGVQD (reference sequence). This CDR3 region has 14 residues. CDR3 loop: CASRAGGLTGELFF. The CDR3 nucleotides read TGCGCCAGCAGAGCGGGAGGGCTAACCGGGGAGCTGTTTTTT.

This clone was seen a single time. The chain carries TRBV5-4 and TRBJ2-5, with a weak D call TRBD2 (7 bases). The CDR3 covers 12 residues. Germline CDR1 and CDR2: SGHNT and YYREEE (reference sequence). Trimming shortened V by 4 bases and J by 4 bases, and 8 bases separated the two germline ends. The CDR3 DNA is TGTGCCAGCAGCGGGGGGGCAGAGACCCAGTACTTC. Protein: CASSGGAETQYF.

This clone was observed a few times. The V and J genes are TRBV7-9 and TRBJ1-4, with TRBD1 matching over 7 bases. The CDR3 covers 13 residues. Germline values: CDR1 SEHNR, CDR2 FQNEAQ (reference sequence). Losses at the gene ends were 1 base for V and 8 bases for J; bases not matched to a gene: 1. The CDR3 reads CASSLEGQEKLFF. The CDR3 nucleotides read TGTGCCAGCAGCTTAGAGGGACAGGAAAAACTGTTTTTT.

J is TRBJ2-7 and V is TRBV5-4; 7 positions agree with TRBD1. Germline CDR1 SGHNT, CDR2 YYREEE (reference sequence). The CDR3 extends over 14 amino acids. J was trimmed by 0 bases and V by 9 bases; bases with no gene match: 9. The CDR3 loop reads CATRPRQGSYEQYF. DNA of the CDR3: TGTGCCACTCGGCCCCGACAGGGCTCCTACGAGCAGTACTTC.